The 9 T cell receptor beta chains given below trace back to one sample, sequenced in a study of technical replicates of blood from a few donors. TCRdb keeps only in-frame clones here, not all; method: immunoSEQ multiplex PCR. The sample holds around 67,000 clones, about 95% seen once. The sequencing input was T cells isolated from PBMCs. These receptors were obtained from a human donor in good health.

J is TRBJ2-7 and V is TRBV5-1; TRBD1 matches 7 bases. CDR1 and CDR2 from the germline V gene are SGHRS and YFSETQ. Trimming took 4 bases from V and 1 from J; bases not matched to a gene: 11. The CDR3 runs to 16 residues. The CDR3 is CASSPSDRALSYEQYF. The CDR3 nucleotides are TGCGCCAGCAGCCCATCCGACAGGGCCCTTTCCTACGAGCAGTACTTC.

The chain has TRBV27 and TRBJ2-3, with 9 bases fitting TRBD2. Germline CDR1 reads MNHEY; CDR2 reads SMNVEV (reference sequence). Trimming took 3 bases from V and 6 from J; bases not matched to a gene: 4. The length of the CDR3 is 14 residues. CDR3 bases: TGTGCCAGCAGTTTTAGCGGGAGAGGGGATACGCAGTATTTT. Its protein product is CASSFSGRGDTQYF.

The rearrangement links TRBV4-1 to TRBJ2-7; 8 nucleotides match TRBD2. CDR1 and CDR2 (germline): MGHRA, YSYEKL. The trim removed 1 base at V and 6 bases at J, leaving 8 bases unmatched. The CDR3 covers 15 residues. DNA for the CDR3: TGCGCCAGCAGCCAAGCTCCGGGAGGGCCGGGCGAGCAGTACTTC. It translates to CASSQAPGGPGEQYF.

V is TRBV19 and J is TRBJ2-7; maybe TRBD1 (5 bases). In germline, CDR1 is LNHDA, CDR2 SQIVND (reference sequence). The CDR3 covers 13 residues. V shed 4 bases and J shed 2 bases, with 9 bases lying between them. CDR3 residues: CASSRGPAYEQYF. The CDR3 DNA reads TGTGCCAGTAGTAGGGGCCCAGCCTACGAGCAGTACTTC.

The rearrangement uses TRBV28 and TRBJ1-5; TRBD1 aligns across 8 bases. Germline V CDR1 and CDR2: MDHEN, SYDVKM. The V segment lost 6 bases and the J segment 7 bases; nucleotides outside the gene matches: 8. The length of the CDR3 is 14 residues. CDR3 protein: CASRGQGGWQPQHF. In nucleotides, the CDR3 is TGTGCCAGCAGAGGACAGGGCGGATGGCAGCCCCAGCATTTT.

The chain employs TRBV5-1 and TRBJ2-1; 9 bases are a match to TRBD2. The CDR3 sequence is 15 residues long. CDR1 is SGHRS and CDR2 is YFSETQ in the germline V gene. The V and J ends lost 3 bases and 4 bases, in that order; junction bases with no gene match: 5. Written as DNA, the CDR3 is TGCGCCAGCAGCTCAGGGACTAGCAATTACAATGAGCAGTTCTTC. Its translation: CASSSGTSNYNEQFF.

This clone appeared once. V gene TRBV7-6 combines with J gene TRBJ2-7; 9 positions match TRBD1. Germline V lookup: CDR1 SGHVS, CDR2 FNYEAQ. The trim removed 5 bases at V and 0 bases at J, leaving 17 bases unmatched. The CDR3 totals 19 residues. The CDR3 region has the DNA TGTGCCAGCAGCCAAACCCGGGACAGGGCCCCCTTAGTCTCCTACGAGCAGTACTTC. Its translation: CASSQTRDRAPLVSYEQYF.

The V call is TRBV18, the J call TRBJ1-2; no clear D. The CDR3 consists of 15 residues. Trimming left V 2 bases short and J 4 bases short, with 14 bases between. Germline V gene sequence: CDR1 KGHSH, CDR2 LQKENI. CDR3 sequence (DNA): TGTGCCAGCTCACCAGAGACCGCGGTTTTCTATGGCTACACCTTC. Translated: CASSPETAVFYGYTF.

The gene calls are TRBV2 and TRBJ1-4; D is unresolved. The CDR3 has 15 residues. The germline V gene has CDR1 SNHLY and CDR2 FYNNEI. Trimming shortened V by 6 bases and J by 3 bases, and 14 bases separated the two germline ends. Here the CDR3 reads CASRPYYLANEKLFF. The CDR3 bases are TGTGCCAGCAGGCCCTATTATCTAGCTAATGAAAAACTGTTTTTT. The whole variable domain, filled in from reference TRBV2 and TRBJ1-4, reads EPEVTQTPSHQVTQMGQEVILRCVPISNHLYFYWYRQILGQKVEFLVSFYNNEISEKSEIFDDQFSVERPDGSNFTLKIRSTKLEDSAMYFCASRPYYLANEKLFFGSGTQLSVL.